The 11 T cell receptor beta chains below all came from one sample that was sequenced in a study of blood T cells in healthy people across ages. Combining a sample-barcoded 5' primer with a J-beta primer mix, a second PCR ran for roughly 7 to 12 cycles. One entry per CDR3 protein results from TCRdb running MiXCR on the 5' RACE reads. The repertoire includes around 780,000 distinct CDR3 sequences, around three fifths of them detected once, and 20% to 30% sits in the top ten. Sequencing was performed on blood. These receptors came from a man aged 40-55 years in good health.

The chain joins TRBV27 to TRBJ1-2; 12 bases fit TRBD1. Trimming cost V 6 bases and J 7 bases; bases outside gene matches: 15. The CDR3 consists of 17 residues. CDR1 is MNHEY, CDR2 SMNVEV, per germline (reference sequence). The CDR3 here is CASRQGQGAPGLFGYTF. For the CDR3, the DNA is TGTGCCAGCAGACAGGGACAGGGGGCGCCGGGACTTTTTGGCTACACCTTC.

The rearrangement links TRBV5-1 to TRBJ2-1; TRBD1 aligns across 7 bases. J lost 8 bases, V lost 1 base, and 9 bases had no gene match. The germline V gene encodes CDR1 SGHRS and CDR2 YFSETQ. The CDR3 spans 15 residues. Here the CDR3 DNA reads TGCGCCAGCAGCTTGAGAACAGGGGTTAGGGATGAGCAGTTCTTC. Its translation is CASSLRTGVRDEQFF.

The gene calls are TRBV5-1 and TRBJ2-1; TRBD2 matches 8 bases. V shed 5 bases and J 9 bases; nucleotides not matched to a gene: 7. Germline CDR1 is SGHRS and CDR2 is YFSETQ. There are 13 residues in the CDR3. The CDR3 sequence is CASRRTSSSEQFF. The CDR3 DNA reads TGCGCCAGCAGGAGGACTAGCAGTAGTGAGCAGTTCTTC. The complete variable domain, with remaining parts taken from reference TRBV5-1 and TRBJ2-1, reads KAGVTQTPRYLIKTRGQQVTLSCSPISGHRSVSWYQQTPGQGLQFLFEYFSETQRNKGNFPGRFSGRQFSNSRSEMNVSTLELGDSALYLCASRRTSSSEQFFGPGTRLTVL.

This clonotype was seen more than once but under ten times. The V and J genes are TRBV6-5 and TRBJ1-6; TRBD1 is a possible D gene (6 bases). Trimming left V 1 base short and J 10 bases short, with 14 bases between. The germline V gene has CDR1 MNHEY and CDR2 SVGAGI. The CDR3 extends over 15 amino acids. CDR3 protein: CASSYFLGGWSPLHF. The CDR3 DNA follows: TGTGCCAGCAGTTACTTCCTAGGGGGTTGGTCACCCCTCCACTTT.

This clonotype occurred many times. The CDR3 here is CASSIGAGGTDTQYF. The CDR3 region has the DNA TGTGCCAGCAGCATTGGGGCGGGAGGCACAGATACGCAGTATTTT. The V and J genes are TRBV7-2 and TRBJ2-3; 7 nucleotides match TRBD2. The trim removed 5 bases at V and 1 base at J, leaving 6 bases unmatched. CDR1 SGHTA and CDR2 FQGNSA come from the germline V gene. This CDR3 is 15 amino acids long.

A note on this clonotype: This may come from a read error, since a much larger clone is one base off. This chain connects TRBV5-5 to TRBJ2-5; tentative D call: TRBD1 (5 bases). Germline CDR1 SGHKS, CDR2 YYEKEE (reference sequence). The CDR3 length is 13 residues. V gave up 3 bases and J gave up 2 bases, with 8 bases separating them. The CDR3 DNA reads as TGTGCCAGCAGCTCGACAGAACAAGAGACCCAGTACTTC. This sequence encodes CASSSTEQETQYF.

V and J are TRBV6-5 and TRBJ2-5; no firm D call. V lost 9 bases to trimming and J lost 5 bases, with 16 bases between them. Germline V lookup: CDR1 MNHEY, CDR2 SVGAGI. This CDR3 region has 13 residues. CDR3 sequence reads: CASRKMGGETQYF. CDR3 coding DNA: TGTGCCAGTCGTAAGATGGGTGGTGAGACCCAGTACTTC.

The chain links TRBV5-1 to TRBJ2-3; 10 bases agree with TRBD2. J was trimmed by 3 bases and V by 4 bases; bases with no gene match: 11. Germline loops: CDR1 SGHRS, CDR2 YFSETQ. The CDR3 length is 17 residues. DNA for the CDR3: TGCGCCAGCAGCCTCACTGCGACTAGCGGGCCTACAGATACGCAGTATTTT. It encodes CASSLTATSGPTDTQYF.

The chain links TRBV27 to TRBJ2-7; D not resolved. The V end lost 6 bases, the J end lost 5 bases, and 11 bases lay between the germline ends. The CDR3 runs 12 residues. Germline V CDR1 and CDR2: MNHEY, SMNVEV (reference sequence). This CDR3 reads CASSNNFDEQYF. The CDR3 region has the DNA TGTGCCAGCAGCAATAACTTCGACGAGCAGTACTTC.

This clonotype was seen a single time. The gene calls are TRBV6-1 and TRBJ2-1, with TRBD2 identical over 10 bases. Germline lookup yields CDR1 MNHNS and CDR2 SASEGT. The J segment lost 2 bases and the V segment lost 6 bases, leaving 7 bases of the junction unmatched. This CDR3 has 16 residues. CDR3 protein: CASRKVAGGTYNEQFF. The CDR3 bases are TGTGCCAGCAGGAAGGTAGCGGGAGGAACCTACAATGAGCAGTTCTTC.

As DNA, the CDR3 is TGTGCCAGCAGGGAACGACAGGGGAGAGGGGCCAACGTCCTGACTTTC. This gives the protein CASRERQGRGANVLTF. J is TRBJ2-6 and V is TRBV6-1; 8 bases agree with TRBD1. V was clipped by 6 bases and J by 4 bases; unmatched bases: 8. CDR1 is MNHNS and CDR2 is SASEGT in the germline V gene. This CDR3 has 16 residues.